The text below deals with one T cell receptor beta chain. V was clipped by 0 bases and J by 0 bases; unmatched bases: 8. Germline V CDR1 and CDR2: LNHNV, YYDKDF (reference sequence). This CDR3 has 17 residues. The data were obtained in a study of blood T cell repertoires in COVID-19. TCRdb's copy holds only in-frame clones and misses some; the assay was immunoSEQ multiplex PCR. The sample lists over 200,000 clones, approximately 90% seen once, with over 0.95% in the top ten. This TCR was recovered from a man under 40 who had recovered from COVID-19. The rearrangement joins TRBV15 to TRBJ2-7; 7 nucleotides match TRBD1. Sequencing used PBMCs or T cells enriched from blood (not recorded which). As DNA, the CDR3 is TGTGCCACCAGCAGAGATGGTTCAGGGGGTGACTCCTACGAGCAGTACTTC. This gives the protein CATSRDGSGGDSYEQYF.